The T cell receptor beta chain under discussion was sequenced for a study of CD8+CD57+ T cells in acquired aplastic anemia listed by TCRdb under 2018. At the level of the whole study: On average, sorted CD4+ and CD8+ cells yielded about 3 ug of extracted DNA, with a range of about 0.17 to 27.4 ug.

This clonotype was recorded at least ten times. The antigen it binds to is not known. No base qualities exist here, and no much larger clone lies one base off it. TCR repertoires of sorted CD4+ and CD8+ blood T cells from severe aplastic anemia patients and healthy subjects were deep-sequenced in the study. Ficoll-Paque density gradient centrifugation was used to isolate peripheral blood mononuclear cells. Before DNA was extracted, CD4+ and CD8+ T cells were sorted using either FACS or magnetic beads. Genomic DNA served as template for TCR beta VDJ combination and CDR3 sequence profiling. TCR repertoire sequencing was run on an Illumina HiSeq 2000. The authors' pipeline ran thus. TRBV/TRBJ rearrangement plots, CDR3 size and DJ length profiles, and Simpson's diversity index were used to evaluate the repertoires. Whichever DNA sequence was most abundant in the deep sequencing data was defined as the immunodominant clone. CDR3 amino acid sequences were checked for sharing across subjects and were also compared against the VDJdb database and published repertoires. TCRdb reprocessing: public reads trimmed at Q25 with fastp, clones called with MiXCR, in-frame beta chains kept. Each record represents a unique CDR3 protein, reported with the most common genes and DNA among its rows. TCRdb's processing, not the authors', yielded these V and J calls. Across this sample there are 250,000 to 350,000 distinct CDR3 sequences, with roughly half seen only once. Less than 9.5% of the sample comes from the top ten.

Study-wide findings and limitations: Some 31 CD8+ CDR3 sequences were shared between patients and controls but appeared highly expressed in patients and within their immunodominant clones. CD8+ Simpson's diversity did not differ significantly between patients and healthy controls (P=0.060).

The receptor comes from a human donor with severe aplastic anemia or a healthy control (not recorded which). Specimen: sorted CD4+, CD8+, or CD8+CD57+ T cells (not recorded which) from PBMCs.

The CDR3 protein sequence reads: CASSLRAGETQYF. The bases read TGTGCCAGCAGCTTAAGGGCGGGAGAGACCCAGTACTTC. The rearrangement combines TRBV7-2 with TRBJ2-5; the D region possibly corresponds to TRBD2 (5 bases align). The germline V gene provides CDR1 SGHTA and CDR2 FQGNSA. The junction carries 8 bases between V and J, which are trimmed by 2 bases and 4 bases respectively. Counted from cysteine to phenylalanine, this CDR3 has 13 amino acids. The kept DNA is CDR3 alone, 39 bases in frame from the first base. The CDR3, completed at both ends by the reference TRBV7-2 and TRBJ2-5 genes, gives the full variable domain GAGVSQSPSNKVTEKGKDVELRCDPISGHTALYWYRQSLGQGLEFLIYFQGNSAPDKSGLPSDRFSAERTGGSVSTLTIQRTQQEDSAVYLCASSLRAGETQYFGPGTRLLVL.